This T cell receptor beta chain stems from a study of blood T cell repertoires in COVID-19 (dated by TCRdb to 2019 to 2021). About the full investigation: Collaborator samples came from the United States, Italy and Spain and covered acute and convalescent phases of COVID-19. Sample metadata almost always included a de-identified subject ID, COVID-19 status, age in years and sex. Subjects who had been exposed to COVID-19, were actively infected with it, or had recovered from it provided the deeply sampled blood TCRbeta repertoires that made up the dataset. HLA class I and class II types, where available, came from metadata supplied by the sample provider rather than from assay-based typing. The material from the prospective study consisted of cDNA or gDNA derived from T cells, B-cell-depleted T cells, or PBMCs. The repertoires were released in a freely available public database meant as a resource for research on the immune response to SARS-CoV-2. The samples were drawn from two sources: the first 160 participants of the ongoing ImmuneRACE study, and 1,254 subjects contributed by 6 global collaborators. Results the study describes overall, beyond this receptor: The quantity of clinical and demographic metadata differed by source and by participant and was supplied without curation.

V and J lose 0 bases and 3 bases, and a span of 11 bases separates them. The CDR3 covers 16 residues, taking in both the cysteine and the phenylalanine. Just CDR3 DNA is preserved here, 48 bases in frame from base 1. CDR1 and CDR2, per the germline V gene, are SGHAT and FQNNGV. In the case of this clone: There is no known antigen for this receptor. Qualities for individual bases were not recorded, and no much larger clone is one base off.

TCRbeta CDR3 regions were amplified from genomic DNA using the immunoSEQ Assay, a bias-controlled multiplex PCR. The original methods were these. Nucleated cell counts per sample were estimated from amplification of reference gene primers within the assay. To quantify the absolute abundance of each unique TCRbeta CDR3 rearrangement, sequence reads were collapsed and filtered. Productive Simpson clonality was computed per sample as the square root of Simpson's diversity index over productive rearrangements. TCRdb retrieved this table from immuneACCESS and kept in-frame rearrangements only. Not all clones are present; in checked studies, unresolved V genes account for under half, and no reason is known for the remainder. D and trimming were read from the DNA, whereas the V and J calls and clone size are those reported in that table. This sample has some 64,000 clones in its table, and around 80% of those were observed once. About a fifth of the sample is held by the ten biggest clonotypes.

Whole blood was collected in K2EDTA tubes by collaborating institutions according to the institutions' own protocols. For TCRbeta analysis, collaborators shipped samples as frozen whole blood, isolated PBMCs, or DNA extracted from either of those sample types. In this chain, TRBV11-2 is recombined with TRBJ2-2; TRBD2 could be the D gene, as 6 bases match. The sequence derives from a woman aged 80 or over with active or convalescent COVID-19. The sequenced sample was peripheral blood. The CDR3 here reads CASSLDGREDTGELFF. The nucleotides read TGTGCCAGCAGCTTAGATGGCAGGGAGGACACCGGGGAGCTGTTTTTT.